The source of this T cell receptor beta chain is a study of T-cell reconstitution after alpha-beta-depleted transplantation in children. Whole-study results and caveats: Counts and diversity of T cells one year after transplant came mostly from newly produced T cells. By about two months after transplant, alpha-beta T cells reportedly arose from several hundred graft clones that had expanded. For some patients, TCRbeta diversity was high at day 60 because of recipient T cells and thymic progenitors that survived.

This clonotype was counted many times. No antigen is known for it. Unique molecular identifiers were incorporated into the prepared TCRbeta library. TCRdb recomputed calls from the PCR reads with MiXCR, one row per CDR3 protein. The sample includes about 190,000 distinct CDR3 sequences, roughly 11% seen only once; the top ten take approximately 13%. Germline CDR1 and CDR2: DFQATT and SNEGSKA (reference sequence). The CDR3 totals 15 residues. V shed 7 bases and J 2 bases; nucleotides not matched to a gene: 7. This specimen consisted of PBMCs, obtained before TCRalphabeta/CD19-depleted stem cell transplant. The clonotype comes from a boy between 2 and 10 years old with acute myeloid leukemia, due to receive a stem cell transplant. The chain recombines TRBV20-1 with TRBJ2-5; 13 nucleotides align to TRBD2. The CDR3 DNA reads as TGCAGTGGAATCGGACTAGCGGGGGATCAAGAGACCCAGTACTTC. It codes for CSGIGLAGDQETQYF.